These 2 T cell receptor beta chains were sequenced from one sample in a study of blood T cells in healthy people across ages. The second PCR ran about 6 to 11 cycles with a sample-barcoded 5' primer and J-beta primers. MiXCR, run by TCRdb on the 5' RACE reads, gives a single entry per CDR3 protein. The sample lists about 780,000 distinct CDR3 sequences, 35% to 50% occurring once. Sample: blood. These receptors were taken from an elderly man in good health.

This clonotype was seen more than once but under ten times. The CDR3 protein is CASSYGQFLGYTF. CDR3 nucleotide sequence: TGTGCCAGCAGTTACGGACAGTTCCTTGGCTACACCTTC. The chain links TRBV6-2 or TRBV6-3 to TRBJ1-2; weak D call: TRBD1 (6 bases). CDR3 size: 13 residues. CDR1 and CDR2 (germline): MNHEY, SVGEGT. V lost 2 bases and J 7 bases, leaving 11 bases between the germline ends.

The gene calls are TRBV7-9 and TRBJ2-6, with a tentative D call TRBD2 (6 bases). The germline V gene has CDR1 SEHNR and CDR2 FQNEAQ (reference sequence). The V end was cut by 2 bases, the J end by 0 bases, with 14 bases between. The CDR3 loop spans 18 amino acids. CDR3 sequence: CASSLWGGTPSGANVLTF. In DNA form, the CDR3 reads TGTGCCAGCAGCTTATGGGGCGGGACCCCCTCTGGGGCCAACGTCCTGACTTTC.